One T cell receptor (beta chain) is described in this entry. Its target is not known. The CDR3 spans 11 residues. The germline CDR1 and CDR2 sequences are MNHEY and SVGEGT. V dropped 10 bases and J dropped 12; count of bases not matched to a gene: 12. The source of the sample is a study of response to subunit inactivated influenza vaccine. Whole-study results and caveats: After each seasonal influenza vaccination, few new T cells are recruited, the authors suggested.

TCRdb re-analysed the RT-PCR reads in MiXCR, keeping a single row per CDR3 protein. The data show 300,000 to 350,000 distinct CDR3 sequences, 21% seen once. Sequenced here: PBMCs from blood, sampled around 22 months after vaccination. The V gene is TRBV6-2 or TRBV6-3, the J gene TRBJ2-7; 7 bases are a match to TRBD1. This receptor was obtained from a man between 50 and 69 years old who received an inactivated influenza vaccine. CDR3 bases: TGTGCCACCGTAGACAGGGTAAGGCTGTACTTC. Translating gives CATVDRVRLYF.